The 12 T cell receptor beta chains in this list originate from one sample, sequenced in a study of cytomegalovirus exposure and HLA in healthy donors. 60 Vbeta and 13 Jbeta primers were used in PCR. Sequenced by immunoSEQ multiplex PCR; TCRdb stores in-frame clones only, minus some. The sample holds around 150,000 clones, roughly 84% seen once. Sequencing was performed on PBMCs. The receptors derive from a man in his forties or fifties in good health and CMV-seropositive.

The V gene is TRBV9, the J gene TRBJ2-3; 13 bases are shared with TRBD2. With 4 bases clipped from V and 6 bases from J, the junction kept 2 bases outside the gene matches. This CDR3 comprises 14 residues. CDR1 is SGDLS, CDR2 YYNGEE, per germline. The DNA for the CDR3 is TGTGCCAGCAGCCTACTAGCGGGGGGGGATACGCAGTATTTT. It encodes CASSLLAGGDTQYF.

The rearrangement uses TRBV9 and TRBJ2-3, with D hard to call. CDR3 size: 15 residues. The germline V gene encodes CDR1 SGDLS and CDR2 YYNGEE. V lost 0 bases and J lost 0, with 8 bases in between. The CDR3 sequence: CASSVVPSSTDTQYF. The CDR3 DNA follows: TGTGCCAGCAGCGTAGTTCCTTCTAGCACAGATACGCAGTATTTT.

V usage is TRBV6-1 and J usage is TRBJ1-5, with D unclear. The CDR3 is 13 residues long. Trimming pared 6 bases from V and 3 bases from J, leaving 9 bases between. Germline lookup yields CDR1 MNHNS and CDR2 SASEGT. CDR3 nucleotides: TGTGCCAGCAGGATTCAGGTCAATCAGCCCCAGCATTTT. Its protein is CASRIQVNQPQHF.

The chain carries TRBV27 and TRBJ2-1; D gene ambiguous. The V end lost 7 bases, the J end lost 4 bases, and 8 bases lay between the germline ends. Germline values: CDR1 MNHEY, CDR2 SMNVEV (reference sequence). The CDR3 has 12 amino acids. In DNA form, the CDR3 reads TGTGCCAGCACCGACTTATACAATGAGCAGTTCTTC. As protein: CASTDLYNEQFF.

In this sample, this clone turned up once. This rearrangement joins TRBV9 to TRBJ2-2, with 10 bases aligning to TRBD2. This CDR3 is built from 17 residues. The junction had 9 bases not matched to a gene; V was cut back by 0 bases and J by 7 bases. Germline V gene lookup returns CDR1 SGDLS and CDR2 YYNGEE. CDR3 sequence reads: CASSVAASGGMSGELFF. As DNA, the CDR3 is TGTGCCAGCAGCGTAGCGGCTAGCGGGGGCATGAGCGGGGAGCTGTTTTTT. The full variable domain, rest sourced from reference TRBV9 and TRBJ2-2, is DSGVTQTPKHLITATGQRVTLRCSPRSGDLSVYWYQQSLDQGLQFLIQYYNGEERAKGNILERFSAQQFPDLHSELNLSSLELGDSALYFCASSVAASGGMSGELFFGEGSRLTVL.

This clone appeared a single time. The chain combines TRBV7-9 with TRBJ2-4, with 12 bases identical to TRBD2. The CDR3 runs to 15 residues. The J segment lost 6 bases and the V segment lost 2 bases, leaving 2 bases of the junction unmatched. The V gene's germline CDR1 is SEHNR and CDR2 FQNEAQ (reference sequence). The CDR3 loop is CASSLSSGRVNIQYF. DNA for the CDR3: TGTGCCAGCAGCTTATCTAGCGGGAGGGTAAACATTCAGTACTTC.

The genes are TRBV2 and TRBJ1-1; 7 bases line up with TRBD1. V was pared by 6 bases and J by 11 bases, with 12 bases of the junction left unmatched. This CDR3 is 13 amino acids long. Germline CDR1 reads SNHLY; CDR2 reads FYNNEI. CDR3 region: CASRVDRANAAFF. The DNA for the CDR3 is TGTGCCAGCAGAGTAGACAGGGCGAACGCGGCTTTCTTT.

The chain combines TRBV11-1 with TRBJ1-1; possible D gene TRBD1, 5 bases. Germline V lookup: CDR1 SGHAT, CDR2 FQDESV (reference sequence). V shed 1 base and J shed 3 bases, with 9 bases lying between them. The CDR3 consists of 14 residues. CDR3 loop: CASSLEGGDTEAFF. DNA for the CDR3: TGTGCCAGCAGCTTAGAAGGAGGGGACACTGAAGCTTTCTTT. The variable domain in full, with the rest retrieved from reference TRBV11-1 and TRBJ1-1, is EAEVAQSPRYKITEKSQAVAFWCDPISGHATLYWYRQILGQGPELLVQFQDESVVDDSQLPKDRFSAERLKGVDSTLKIQPAELGDSAMYLCASSLEGGDTEAFFGQGTRLTVV.

The chain recombines TRBV4-2 with TRBJ1-4; TRBD1 agrees at 9 bases. Germline CDR1 LGHNA, CDR2 YNFKEQ. CDR3 length equals 16 residues. V shed 0 bases, J shed 11 bases, and the junction held 10 bases outside the gene matches. The DNA for the CDR3 is TGTGCCAGCAGCCAAGATCTCGGACAGGGGCCGACTAAACTGTTTTTT. Protein: CASSQDLGQGPTKLFF.

V usage is TRBV5-1 and J usage is TRBJ1-2; 7 bases align to TRBD1. The J segment lost 4 bases and the V segment lost 1 base, leaving 7 bases of the junction unmatched. Germline lookup yields CDR1 SGHRS and CDR2 YFSETQ. This CDR3 comprises 15 residues. The CDR3 sequence is CASSLQGEEAYGYTF. The DNA of the CDR3 is TGCGCCAGCAGCTTGCAGGGGGAGGAAGCCTATGGCTACACCTTC. Drawing the rest from reference TRBV5-1 and TRBJ1-2, the complete variable domain is KAGVTQTPRYLIKTRGQQVTLSCSPISGHRSVSWYQQTPGQGLQFLFEYFSETQRNKGNFPGRFSGRQFSNSRSEMNVSTLELGDSALYLCASSLQGEEAYGYTFGSGTRLTVV.

V usage is TRBV18 and J usage is TRBJ1-2; 8 bases match TRBD1. The CDR3 length is 18 residues. In germline, CDR1 is KGHSH, CDR2 LQKENI. After removal of 0 bases from V and 6 bases from J, the junction contained 15 bases not matched to a gene. The CDR3 loop is CASSPPRQGLLKRDGYTF. The CDR3 coding sequence is TGTGCCAGCTCACCACCTCGACAGGGGTTACTCAAACGGGATGGCTACACCTTC.

V usage is TRBV2 and J usage is TRBJ2-2; possibly TRBD2 for D (5 bases). The CDR3 is made up of 15 amino acids. Trimming took 7 bases from V and 6 from J, leaving 18 bases between them. The germline gives CDR1 SNHLY, CDR2 FYNNEI. The CDR3 loop reads CASTLAGLGAGELFF. The CDR3 region has the DNA TGTGCCAGCACCCTTGCGGGCCTCGGGGCCGGGGAGCTGTTTTTT.